The T cell receptor (beta chain) described here comes from a study of cytomegalovirus exposure and HLA in healthy donors. Notes on the study in general: Presence/absence analysis assumed near-uniform sequencing depth across donors. According to a later analysis, most TCR beta chains associated with CMV appeared HLA-restricted. Previous analysis showed most TCR beta V segments were productive about 87% or about 30% of the time. An analysis that was carried out later associated some 17,000 TCR beta sequences with HLA alleles at 0.05 false discovery rate.

Regarding this clone: Its target is not known.

The study ran its PCR with 60 Vbeta and 13 Jbeta primers. Profiling relied on immunoSEQ multiplex PCR, and the TCRdb table lists in-frame clones only, not all of them. Of 150,000 or so clones listed, around 79% are singletons. Sequencing was performed on PBMCs. The TCR sequence derives from a man aged 50-60 years in good health and CMV-seropositive.

For the CDR3, the DNA is TGCGCCAGCAGCTTGGACGGGGGGCCGCCAAACACCGGGGAGCTGTTTTTT. This translates into CASSLDGGPPNTGELFF. The J gene is TRBJ2-2, the V gene TRBV5-1; D may be TRBD2 (7 bases). Between the trimmed V and J ends, which lost 0 bases and 2 bases, there was a span of 14 bases. CDR3 length: 17 amino acids. Per germline, CDR1 SGHRS and CDR2 YFSETQ.